Following are 7 T cell receptor beta chains from one sample sequenced in a study of T cell repertoires in cytomegalovirus infection. In TCRdb, the reads were re-called with MiXCR into one record per CDR3 protein. Of just under 500,000 distinct CDR3 sequences listed, around 30% are singletons. Their target antigens are unknown. This specimen was cultured PBMCs, taken from culture after CMV antigen stimulation. The origin of the receptors is a human donor in good health (CMV status not recorded). Some clones in this sample may be carry-over from other donors' samples.

This clonotype came up a few times. The chain is built from TRBV6-1 and TRBJ2-7; D is uncertain. Germline CDR1 reads MNHNS; CDR2 reads SASEGT. Trimming removed 5 bases at V and 5 bases at J, with 10 bases between. The length of the CDR3 is 12 residues. The CDR3 sequence: CASSSFTNEQYF. The CDR3 region has the DNA TGTGCCAGCAGTTCTTTCACAAACGAGCAGTACTTC.

V gene TRBV6-1 combines with J gene TRBJ2-3; D not resolved. Germline V lookup: CDR1 MNHNS, CDR2 SASEGT. The length of the CDR3 is 11 residues. The V and J ends lost 7 bases and 2 bases respectively, with 4 bases between them. The DNA of the CDR3 is TGTGCCAGCACTTTCACAGATACGCAGTATTTT. Protein sequence: CASTFTDTQYF.

This clonotype has just a few counts. The genes are TRBV12-3 or TRBV12-4 and TRBJ1-2; D is ambiguous. The CDR3 consists of 17 residues. V was pared by 5 bases and J by 5 bases, with 24 bases between. In DNA form, the CDR3 reads TGTGCCAGCAGTGCCCGCCGGGAAAGCTTACCGGGGTATGGCTACACCTTC. Translation gives CASSARRESLPGYGYTF.

This clonotype was counted only a few times. This CDR3 is CASSYSLIGGSYEQYV. DNA for the CDR3: TGTGCCAGCAGTTACTCGTTGATTGGGGGCTCCTACGAGCAGTACGTC. The V gene is TRBV6-2 or TRBV6-3, the J gene TRBJ2-7; the D call may be TRBD1 or TRBD2 (5 bases each). The CDR3 is 16 residues long. V lost 0 bases and J lost 0, with 12 bases in between. The germline gives CDR1 MNHEY, CDR2 SVGEGT.

The chain uses TRBV10-3 and TRBJ2-7; the D gene is possibly TRBD1 (7 bases). The CDR3 spans 14 residues. The germline CDR1 and CDR2 sequences are ENHRY and SYGVKD. The V end lost 4 bases, the J end lost 2 bases, and 12 bases lay between the germline ends. Written as DNA, the CDR3 is TGTGCCATCAGTGGGCAGGGGGGAACCTACGAGCAGTACGTC. It translates to CAISGQGGTYEQYV.

At least ten counts were recorded for this clonotype. This chain uses TRBV7-2 with TRBJ2-1; D is possibly TRBD2 (5 bases). V dropped 6 bases and J dropped 5 bases, with 11 bases sitting between them. CDR1 and CDR2 from the germline V gene are SGHTA and FQGNSA. This CDR3 is built from 13 residues. CDR3 loop: CASRSGPHNEQFF. The CDR3, as DNA: TGTGCCAGCAGGAGCGGCCCGCACAATGAGCAGTTCTTC.

V and J are TRBV5-5 and TRBJ1-2; no clear D gene. The CDR3 spans 14 residues. The V end was cut by 3 bases, the J end by 4 bases, with 13 bases between. Germline V gene data show CDR1 as SGHKS and CDR2 as YYEKEE (reference sequence). The chain's CDR3 is CASSSPTTGYGYTF. DNA for the CDR3: TGTGCCAGCAGCTCTCCGACGACGGGCTATGGCTACACCTTC.